Listed below are T cell receptor beta chains from one sample, sequenced in a study of CD8 T cells in ankylosing spondylitis. One entry per CDR3 protein, called by TCRdb with MiXCR from the 5' RACE reads. The repertoire holds approximately 350,000 distinct CDR3 sequences, approximately 15% seen once, with approximately 1.1% in the top ten. The sequencing sample was made of blood, either unsorted or a sorted T cell fraction (not recorded which). The receptors were sampled from a male donor with ankylosing spondylitis or in good health (not recorded which). Both conserved end residues are trimmed from each CDR3.

V	J	CDR3
TRBV5-1	TRBJ1-1	ASSLGQGKGPEAF
TRBV5-1	TRBJ1-6	ASSLTPPGDNSPLH
TRBV4-2	TRBJ2-2	ASSQDRGGGKRTGELF
TRBV6-1	TRBJ1-1	ASSEGTVATEAF
TRBV12-3/TRBV12-4	TRBJ1-2	ASSPRDRAETGYT
TRBV6-1	TRBJ2-5	ASSDWTSPETQY
TRBV19	TRBJ2-7	ASSLPTGTGVHEQY
TRBV4-1	TRBJ1-6	ASKTPAGQNSPLH
TRBV5-1	TRBJ2-5	ASSTGTGEETQY
TRBV7-8	TRBJ1-1	ASSSSGADTEAF
TRBV6-1	TRBJ1-2	ASSEARRGPYGYT
TRBV20-1	TRBJ1-4	SASRTGGKDEKLF
TRBV12-3/TRBV12-4	TRBJ1-3	ASSLRGNTIY
TRBV20-1	TRBJ2-7	SARLAGYYEQY
TRBV12-3/TRBV12-4	TRBJ1-2	ASSLAGPTTNGYT
TRBV29-1	TRBJ1-2	SVEEDGYT
TRBV5-1	TRBJ2-5	ASSLGQGEGTQY
TRBV9	TRBJ2-2	ASSLRVAGGTGELF
TRBV25-1	TRBJ1-1	ASKGGVNTEAF
TRBV11-1	TRBJ2-7	ASSPPTSGSTYEQY
TRBV10-3	TRBJ2-2	ATARTSGSGATGELF
TRBV7-8	TRBJ2-3	ASSLRMAAPASTDTQY